This T cell receptor beta chain comes out of a study of T cell responses to AZD1222 COVID-19 vaccine (dated by TCRdb to about 2021). About the investigation overall: A total of approximately 250 trial participants underwent TCR sequencing, of whom approximately 200 had received two doses of AZD1222 and about 25 had received two doses of the MenACWY control vaccine. Trial participants were enrolled by age into subgroups of 18-55, 56-69 and 70-plus years, and around 150, 29 and 61 TCR-sequenced participants, respectively, were included in these subgroups.

Per the publication, the time point label means: about 28 days (+/-7) after the second vaccine dose. AZD1222 recipients with second doses at about 4 weeks or about 12 weeks were pooled, because spike-specific TCR depth and breadth did not differ between schedules. Vaccinee samples were obtained from the UK trials COV001 and COV002, which included a single-blind randomized controlled phase 2/3 trial of AZD1222 (ChAdOx1 nCoV-19) in healthy adults. Trial participant PBMC samples were collected at day 0 and day 28 after the second dose for TCRbeta chain sequencing. Comments on this clone: Its specific antigen is unknown. Base qualities are not at hand, and no much larger clone is one base apart.

Findings and caveats that apply to the study as a whole: The vaccine-associated CD4 TCRs covered the entire spike protein, and the dominant responses fell in regions 160-218 and 743-854. Only a handful of AZD1222 recipients were SARS-CoV-2 seropositive at baseline, limiting conclusions about previously exposed vaccinees. Nearly half of unique spike-specific TCRs reportedly recognized epitopes outside regions mutated in the B.1.351 and B.1.1.7 variants. Because no samples from the day 14 peak response were available, repertoires could be characterized only after the peak T cell response. Spike-specific TCR breadth and depth rose significantly after two AZD1222 doses compared with day 0 and with MenACWY recipients. In the small 56-69-year group, the increase in depth fell short of significance, most likely because of low power. Participants were mostly white British, with more females than males. The authors suggested clonal diversity may have been underestimated.

The CDR3 regions of human TCRbeta chains were subjected to immunosequencing. Processing in the source paper ran as follows. Repertoire TCRs were matched against a reference library of SARS-CoV-2-specific TCRs generated with the MIRA antigen-specificity platform. Breadth was defined as the fraction of unique TCRs that were SARS-CoV-2-associated, and depth was defined as the fraction of total T cells that were SARS-CoV-2-associated. Using the MIRA data, every spike-specific TCR was mapped to the spike region that the TCR reacted to and assigned to either a CD4 or a CD8 class. Log10-transformed breadth and depth values were compared by one-way ANOVA with Sidak's multiple comparisons tests. Sourced from immuneACCESS, this table was stored by TCRdb with only in-frame sequences that have V and J called. A share of the clones is absent; for the studies checked, an unresolved V gene accounts for under half, and the remainder has no known explanation. The V and J calls and clone size are taken from that table; D and trimming were inferred from the DNA. This sample holds over 95,000 clones; around 89% were observed only once. Less than 6.5% of the sample rests with the top ten.

Spanning cysteine to phenylalanine, the CDR3 consists of 14 amino acids. The kept DNA is CDR3 alone, 42 bases in frame from the first base. V loses 0 bases, J loses 4 bases, and the germline ends lie 6 bases apart. The germline V gene (reference sequence) provides CDR1 LNHNV and CDR2 YYDKDF. The sequence joins TRBV15 to TRBJ2-2, with no reliable assignment of the D segment. The receptor was derived from an adult who received the AZD1222 COVID-19 vaccine. Sequenced here: peripheral blood, sampled 28 days after the second AZD1222 dose. The DNA sequence is as follows: TGTGCCACCAGCAGAGATCCGGGCACCGGGGAGCTGTTTTTT. It encodes CATSRDPGTGELFF.